These T cell receptor beta chains were read from a single sample in a study of blood T cell repertoires in COVID-19. Generated by immunoSEQ multiplex PCR, the TCRdb table keeps only in-frame clones and is missing some. The repertoire includes approximately 300,000 clones, more than 75% of them detected once, and about 10% sits in the top ten. Sequenced sample: PBMCs or T cells enriched from blood (not recorded which). The receptors were sampled from a woman younger than 35 who had recovered from COVID-19. The CDR3 runs from the conserved cysteine through the conserved F or W. Fields, in order: D gene, V gene, clone size, J gene, CDR3 protein, CDR3 DNA. The D gene is left open where the match is weak. Clone size, where shown, is once, few, many, or a class for clones that have expanded.

>.|TRBV12-5|.|TRBJ1-1
CASGLAGLLTEAFF
TGTGCTAGTGGTTTGGCCGGTCTTTTGACTGAAGCTTTCTTT
>.|TRBV12-3/TRBV12-4|.|TRBJ1-6
CASSLAGNPLHF
TGTGCCAGCAGTTTAGCGGGCAATCCCCTCCACTTT
>TRBD1|TRBV5-1|once|TRBJ1-1
CASSDQQGADEAFF
TGCGCCAGCAGCGATCAACAGGGGGCCGATGAAGCTTTCTTT
>.|TRBV29-1|few|TRBJ2-7
CSVGEYYEQYF
TGCAGCGTTGGAGAATACTACGAGCAGTACTTC
>TRBD1|TRBV24-1|.|TRBJ1-2
CATSGGGQGFYGYTF
TGTGCCACCAGTGGAGGGGGACAGGGGTTCTATGGCTACACCTTC
>.|TRBV11-1|.|TRBJ1-1
CASSPQQNTEAFF
TGTGCCAGCAGCCCACAGCAGAACACTGAAGCTTTCTTT
>.|TRBV27|.|TRBJ2-7
CASSLGLAYEQYF
TGTGCCAGCAGTTTGGGCTTGGCCTACGAGCAGTACTTC
>.|TRBV18|.|TRBJ2-6
CASSPQGLTGANVLTF
TGTGCCAGCTCACCCCAGGGGCTGACTGGGGCCAACGTCCTGACTTTC
>.|TRBV28|few|TRBJ1-1
CASSLSNPGEAFF
TGTGCCAGCAGTTTATCAAACCCGGGGGAAGCTTTCTTT
>.|TRBV30|.|TRBJ2-7
CAWSRDTSYEQYF
TGTGCCTGGAGTCGGGACACCTCCTACGAGCAGTACTTC
>.|TRBV5-1|.|TRBJ2-1
CASSLGGSSYNEQFF
TGCGCCAGCAGCTTGGGAGGGAGTTCCTACAATGAGCAGTTCTTC
>.|TRBV12-1|.|TRBJ1-1
CASSPSHRGLRVWTEAFF
TGTGCCAGCAGCCCATCACACAGGGGGCTGAGGGTGTGGACTGAAGCTTTCTTT
>.|TRBV7-9|.|TRBJ2-2
CASSGARGFFTGELFF
TGTGCCAGCAGCGGGGCCCGGGGGTTCTTCACCGGGGAGCTGTTTTTT
>TRBD1|TRBV9|.|TRBJ2-1
CASSVVQGASYNEQFF
TGTGCCAGCAGCGTAGTACAGGGGGCCTCCTACAATGAGCAGTTCTTC
>.|TRBV28|.|TRBJ2-1
CAAKRANSYNEQFF
TGTGCCGCAAAGAGGGCTAACTCCTACAATGAGCAGTTCTTC
>TRBD1|TRBV11-2|few|TRBJ1-6
CASSYGQVYNSPLHF
TGTGCCAGCAGCTACGGACAGGTCTATAATTCACCCCTCCACTTT
>.|TRBV28|.|TRBJ1-6
CASSLVGGLSYNSPLHF
TGTGCCAGCAGTTTAGTCGGAGGCCTCTCCTATAATTCACCCCTCCACTTT
>TRBD2|TRBV4-1|.|TRBJ2-1
CASSRGLAGVGEQFF
TGCGCCAGCAGCCGTGGACTAGCGGGAGTTGGTGAGCAGTTCTTC
>TRBD1|TRBV29-1|.|TRBJ2-3
CSVEPGQGADTQYF
TGCAGCGTTGAACCGGGACAGGGGGCAGATACGCAGTATTTT
>TRBD1|TRBV5-1|.|TRBJ2-5
CASSLAPGVGTAQETQYF
TGCGCCAGCAGCTTGGCTCCCGGGGTCGGGACAGCCCAAGAGACCCAGTACTTC
>TRBD1|TRBV15|.|TRBJ1-1
CATSRSTGLNTEAFF
TGTGCCACCAGCCGATCGACAGGGCTGAACACTGAAGCTTTCTTT
>.|TRBV6-5|few|TRBJ1-1
CASSLQMNTEAFF
TGTGCCAGCAGCCTACAGATGAACACTGAAGCTTTCTTT
>.|TRBV6-5|.|TRBJ2-7
CASSYSLTIPYEQYF
TGTGCCAGCAGTTACTCGTTAACTATTCCCTACGAGCAGTACTTC
>.|TRBV29-1|.|TRBJ2-3
CSVEGELGTDTQYF
TGCAGCGTCGAAGGGGAGTTAGGCACAGATACGCAGTATTTT
>.|TRBV2|.|TRBJ2-7
CASSATYSYEQYF
TGTGCCAGCAGTGCGACGTACAGCTACGAGCAGTACTTC
>.|TRBV2|.|TRBJ1-4
CASSLQGFGDEKLFF
TGTGCCAGCAGTCTACAGGGATTTGGCGATGAAAAACTGTTTTTT
>.|TRBV18|few|TRBJ1-2
CASSPRESIGYGYTF
TGTGCCAGCTCACCGAGAGAGAGTATTGGCTATGGCTACACCTTC
>.|TRBV7-9|.|TRBJ1-6
CASSSQANSPLHF
TGTGCCAGCAGCTCCCAGGCTAATTCACCCCTCCACTTT
>TRBD1|TRBV7-9|.|TRBJ2-7
CASSSSKNPRTGDHEQYF
TGTGCCAGCAGCTCTTCCAAGAATCCCCGGACAGGGGACCACGAGCAGTACTTC
>TRBD1|TRBV9|.|TRBJ2-1
CASSVAPGGREQFF
TGTGCCAGCAGCGTAGCTCCAGGGGGACGGGAGCAGTTCTTC
>.|TRBV18|.|TRBJ1-3
CASSPSRGNTIYF
TGTGCCAGCTCACCATCTCGGGGAAACACCATATATTTT
>.|TRBV7-9|.|TRBJ1-1
CASYRARSTEAFF
TGTGCCAGCTACAGGGCGCGATCCACTGAAGCTTTCTTT
>TRBD2|TRBV13|.|TRBJ2-3
CASTLGGRGTDTQYF
TGTGCCAGCACCTTAGGCGGGAGGGGCACAGATACGCAGTATTTT
>.|TRBV5-1|.|TRBJ2-7
CASRGDIAYEQYF
TGCGCCAGCAGAGGGGACATCGCCTACGAGCAGTACTTC
>.|TRBV30|.|TRBJ1-1
CAWSVVTGNTEAFF
TGTGCCTGGAGTGTAGTGACAGGGAACACTGAAGCTTTCTTT
>.|TRBV4-1|.|TRBJ1-1
CASSPWPQEAVENTEAFF
TGCGCCAGCAGCCCGTGGCCCCAGGAGGCTGTCGAGAACACTGAAGCTTTCTTT
>.|TRBV7-9|.|TRBJ1-2
CASSLETGHGYTF
TGTGCCAGCAGCTTAGAAACAGGGCATGGCTACACCTTC
>TRBD2|TRBV19|.|TRBJ2-1
CASSIRAGDEQFF
TGTGCCAGTAGTATCAGAGCGGGAGATGAGCAGTTCTTC
>TRBD1|TRBV6-4|few|TRBJ2-2
CASSEGQANTGELFF
TGTGCCAGCAGTGAGGGACAGGCGAACACCGGGGAGCTGTTTTTT
>.|TRBV4-1|.|TRBJ2-2
CASSPHSTGNTGELFF
TGCGCCAGCAGCCCCCACTCGACAGGGAACACCGGGGAGCTGTTTTTT
>TRBD2|TRBV4-1|.|TRBJ2-1
CASSQDSVIGGGNEQFF
TGCGCCAGCAGCCAAGATTCAGTTATTGGGGGGGGGAATGAGCAGTTCTTC
>TRBD1|TRBV19|once|TRBJ1-6
CASSWDRASNSPLHF
TGTGCCAGTAGCTGGGACAGGGCTTCAAATTCACCCCTCCACTTT
>TRBD1|TRBV7-8|once|TRBJ1-1
CASSLAMTGVNTEAFF
TGTGCCAGCAGCTTAGCCATGACAGGGGTTAACACTGAAGCTTTCTTT
>.|TRBV7-9|.|TRBJ1-1
CASSLETGMDTEAFF
TGTGCCAGCAGCTTAGAAACAGGGATGGACACTGAAGCTTTCTTT
>.|TRBV5-4|.|TRBJ1-4
CASSLGGATNEKLFF
TGTGCCAGCAGCTTAGGGGGGGCAACTAATGAAAAACTGTTTTTT
>.|TRBV28|.|TRBJ2-3
CASSLYGRGGDTDTQYF
TGTGCCAGCAGTTTATACGGGAGAGGGGGCGACACAGATACGCAGTATTTT
>.|TRBV7-9|.|TRBJ1-1
CASSLLIEAFF
TGTGCCAGCAGCTTATTAATTGAAGCTTTCTTT
>.|TRBV7-9|.|TRBJ1-1
CASSLAGTPRDF
TGTGCCAGCAGCTTAGCCGGGACACCTCGGGACTTT
>TRBD1|TRBV5-1|.|TRBJ2-3
CASSLGQGGTDTQYF
TGCGCCAGCAGCTTGGGACAGGGAGGCACAGATACGCAGTATTTT
>.|TRBV19|.|TRBJ2-2
CASSIRPGRGDLVGELFF
TGTGCCAGTAGTATCCGTCCCGGCAGGGGTGATTTGGTCGGGGAGCTGTTTTTT
>.|TRBV3-1/TRBV3-2|.|TRBJ1-2
CASSRYTGSYGYTF
TGTGCCAGCAGCCGTTATACAGGTTCCTATGGCTACACCTTC
>TRBD1|TRBV6-1|.|TRBJ1-2
CASSETGTGGHTSGYTF
TGTGCCAGCAGTGAAACTGGGACAGGGGGCCATACTTCTGGCTACACCTTC
>TRBD1|TRBV5-1|.|TRBJ2-7
CASSYRGPATNEQYF
TGCGCCAGCAGCTACAGGGGGCCTGCAACTAACGAGCAGTACTTC
>.|TRBV24-1|.|TRBJ2-1
CATSDFTSDEQFF
TGTGCCACCAGTGATTTCACTTCGGATGAGCAGTTCTTC
>.|TRBV28|.|TRBJ1-2
CASSLRVVSGAYGYTF
TGTGCCAGCAGTTTACGGGTCGTGTCAGGGGCCTATGGCTACACCTTC
>TRBD1|TRBV5-1|.|TRBJ2-7
CASSFVTGTGERYEQYF
TGCGCCAGCAGCTTCGTGACAGGGACGGGCGAACGCTACGAGCAGTACTTC